The 7 T cell receptor beta chains below all came from one sample that was sequenced in a study of T cell responses to AZD1222 COVID-19 vaccine. Assay: immunoSEQ multiplex PCR; the TCRdb copy retains only in-frame clones and omits some. The top ten hold 0.9% to 1.1% of the sample, which has 210,000 or so clones, about 92% seen once. The sample was peripheral blood, taken on day 0 of MenACWY control vaccination. These receptors all stem from an adult in good health.

On this clone: Other DNA sequences in this specimen translate into the identical CDR3. This chain connects TRBV6-5 to TRBJ2-7; tentative D call: TRBD2 (5 bases). Germline V gene data show CDR1 as MNHEY and CDR2 as SVGAGI. CDR3 size: 12 residues. Trimming left V 7 bases short and J 0 bases short, with 7 bases between. The DNA of the CDR3 is TGTGCCAGCAAAGGGAGCTCCTACGAGCAGTACTTC. It yields the protein CASKGSSYEQYF.

V usage is TRBV11-2 and J usage is TRBJ2-3; TRBD2 matches 12 bases. From germline, CDR1 is SGHAT and CDR2 FQNNGV. The J segment lost 3 bases and the V segment lost 5 bases, leaving 3 bases of the junction unmatched. CDR3 length: 15 amino acids. The CDR3 region has the DNA TGTGCCAGCAGCCCCGGACTAGCGGGGACAGATACGCAGTATTTT. Translated, it gives CASSPGLAGTDTQYF.

The chain combines TRBV19 with TRBJ1-1, with D possibly being TRBD1 (6 bases). Germline V gene sequence: CDR1 LNHDA, CDR2 SQIVND (reference sequence). V lost 3 bases to trimming and J lost 10 bases, with 21 bases between them. The CDR3 has 15 residues. The CDR3 nucleotides read TGTGCCAGTAGTATCCCCGCCTTACCGGGACAAGGAGCTTTCTTT. Encoded protein: CASSIPALPGQGAFF.

The chain employs TRBV7-2 and TRBJ1-1; 10 bases are shared with TRBD1. CDR1 and CDR2 (germline): SGHTA, FQGNSA. Unmatched junction bases numbered 4, after V lost 5 bases and J lost 1 base. This CDR3 is built from 15 residues. This CDR3 reads CASSRTGGTNTEAFF. The CDR3 region has the DNA TGTGCCAGCAGCAGGACAGGGGGGACGAACACTGAAGCTTTCTTT.

The chain couples TRBV5-6 to TRBJ2-5; D unresolved. The CDR3 runs 14 residues. V gave up 3 bases and J gave up 5 bases, with 14 bases separating them. From germline, CDR1 is SGHDT and CDR2 YYEEEE. The CDR3 nucleotides are TGTGCCAGCAGCTCTTCCATGCGGTCGGAGACCCAGTACTTC. This translates into CASSSSMRSETQYF.

The J gene is TRBJ1-1, the V gene TRBV7-2; D is ambiguous. The CDR3 spans 13 residues. Germline-derived CDR1 and CDR2 are SGHTA and FQGNSA. Between the trimmed V and J ends, which lost 2 bases and 1 base, there was a span of 5 bases. The CDR3 region has the DNA TGTGCCAGCAGCTTATTCTCGAACACTGAAGCTTTCTTT. It encodes CASSLFSNTEAFF.

This chain joins TRBV11-2 and TRBJ1-3; the match to TRBD1 covers 7 bases. Germline V gives CDR1 SGHAT, CDR2 FQNNGV. CDR3 length equals 14 residues. Losses at the gene ends were 5 bases for V and 4 bases for J; bases not matched to a gene: 5. The CDR3 reads CASSKTGRGNTIYF. The CDR3 region has the DNA TGTGCCAGCAGCAAGACAGGGCGCGGAAACACCATATATTTT. Drawing the rest from reference TRBV11-2 and TRBJ1-3, the complete variable domain is EAGVAQSPRYKIIEKRQSVAFWCNPISGHATLYWYQQILGQGPKLLIQFQNNGVVDDSQLPKDRFSAERLKGVDSTLKIQPAKLEDSAVYLCASSKTGRGNTIYFGEGSWLTVV.